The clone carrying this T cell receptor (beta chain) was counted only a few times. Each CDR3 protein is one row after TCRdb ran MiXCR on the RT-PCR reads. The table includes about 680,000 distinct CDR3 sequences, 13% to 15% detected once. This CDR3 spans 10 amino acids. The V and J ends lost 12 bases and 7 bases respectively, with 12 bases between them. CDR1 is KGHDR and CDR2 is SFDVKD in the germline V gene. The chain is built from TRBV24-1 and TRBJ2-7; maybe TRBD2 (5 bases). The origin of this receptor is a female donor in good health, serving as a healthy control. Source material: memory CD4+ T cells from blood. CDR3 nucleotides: TGTGCCGTCCTAGCATGGGAGCAGTACTTC. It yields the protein CAVLAWEQYF.